These 28 T cell receptor beta chains came from one sample sequenced in a study of blood T cells in healthy people across ages. Through a sample-barcoded 5' primer and a J-beta primer mix, a second PCR was run for roughly 6 to 11 cycles. Using its own MiXCR run on the 5' RACE reads, TCRdb lists one record per CDR3 protein. The sample lists 600,000 to 1,000,000 distinct CDR3 sequences, roughly 64% occurring once. Specimen: blood. These receptors all come from a man aged 30-40 years in good health.

This clonotype has only a few counts. The chain has TRBV20-1 and TRBJ2-4; D not resolved. The CDR3 has 14 residues. V dropped 6 bases and J dropped 8 bases, with 20 bases sitting between them. Germline V gene lookup returns CDR1 DFQATT and CDR2 SNEGSKA (reference sequence). The chain's CDR3 is CSAAPGVGIDIQYF. In DNA form, the CDR3 reads TGCAGTGCCGCCCCGGGCGTCGGTATAGACATTCAGTACTTC.

This chain uses TRBV5-1 with TRBJ2-1; D is tentatively TRBD1 or TRBD2 (5 bases each). Germline values: CDR1 SGHRS, CDR2 YFSETQ. Trimming cost V 1 base and J 5 bases, with 16 bases left between them. The CDR3 sequence is 16 residues long. The chain's CDR3 is CASSLKFRVGNNEQFF. CDR3 DNA: TGCGCCAGCAGCTTGAAGTTCAGGGTCGGGAACAATGAGCAGTTCTTC.

This chain links TRBV28 with TRBJ2-4; 8 bases are a match to TRBD2. TRBJ2-7 matches the DNA end more closely, so the J call is doubtful. The CDR3 is 17 amino acids. Germline V CDR1 and CDR2: MDHEN, SYDVKM. The CDR3 spells CASSLWSVREGGYEQYF. The CDR3 nucleotides are TGTGCCAGCAGTTTATGGTCTGTTCGGGAGGGCGGGTACGAGCAGTACTTC.

The chain has TRBV7-2 and TRBJ2-5, with D possibly being TRBD1 (5 bases). Near its end, the DNA agrees better with TRBJ2-7, so the J call may be wrong. Germline values: CDR1 SGHTA, CDR2 FQGNSA. This CDR3 contains 16 residues. The CDR3 protein is CASSSRGRVQGNEQYF. The CDR3 DNA follows: TGTGCCAGCAGCTCCCGTGGCAGGGTCCAAGGAAACGAGCAGTACTTC.

This chain links TRBV20-1 with TRBJ2-3; 7 nucleotides line up with TRBD2. J lost 4 bases, V lost 7 bases, and 11 bases had no gene match. CDR1 and CDR2 (germline): DFQATT, SNEGSKA (reference sequence). This CDR3 spans 14 amino acids. The CDR3 protein is CSGSSGTSADTQYF. In DNA form, the CDR3 reads TGCAGTGGCTCTAGCGGAACTAGCGCAGATACGCAGTATTTT.

The V and J genes are TRBV15 and TRBJ2-1; D might be TRBD2 (6 bases). In germline, CDR1 is LNHNV, CDR2 YYDKDF (reference sequence). CDR3 size: 13 residues. The CDR3 DNA reads TGTGCGACTCGGGAGCCCTCCTACAATGAGCAGTTCTTC. As protein: CATREPSYNEQFF. The whole variable domain, filled in from reference TRBV15 and TRBJ2-1, reads DAMVIQNPRYQVTQFGKPVTLSCSQTLNHNVMYWYQQKSSQAPKLLFHYYDKDFNNEADTPDNFQSRRPNTSFCFLDIRSPGLGDTAMYLCATREPSYNEQFFGPGTRLTVL.

The V and J genes are TRBV3-1 and TRBJ2-3, with D uncertain. V was cut by 0 bases and J by 8 bases, with 3 bases left in between. CDR1 is LGHDT and CDR2 is YNNKEL in the germline V gene (reference sequence). This CDR3 has 11 residues. The CDR3 coding sequence is TGTGCCAGCAGCCAAGATCGTACGCAGTATTTT. It translates to CASSQDRTQYF.

As concerns this clonotype: Mismatch with germline at one junction end may stem from a read error. The rearrangement uses TRBV7-2 and TRBJ2-5, with 8 bases fitting TRBD2. With the DNA end fitting TRBJ2-7 better, the J assignment may be wrong. CDR1 and CDR2 from the germline V gene are SGHTA and FQGNSA. The CDR3 runs to 14 residues. The CDR3: CASSIAGNEYEQYF. The CDR3 nucleotides read TGTGCCAGCAGCATAGCGGGGAATGAATACGAGCAGTACTTC.

The V and J genes are TRBV29-1 and TRBJ2-5; TRBD1 matches at 8 bases. The length of the CDR3 is 12 residues. Germline V CDR1 and CDR2: SQVTM, ANQGSEA. The trim removed 7 bases at V and 5 bases at J, leaving 6 bases unmatched. This chain's CDR3 is CSAGQARETQYF. CDR3 coding DNA: TGCAGCGCGGGACAGGCCAGGGAGACCCAGTACTTC.

This clonotype was detected once. The chain uses TRBV24-1 and TRBJ2-6, with 11 bases fitting TRBD1. V was clipped by 1 base and J by 6 bases; unmatched bases: 4. Germline CDR1 and CDR2: KGHDR and SFDVKD. This CDR3 is 17 amino acids long. This CDR3 reads CATSDFKGQGVANVLTF. The DNA for the CDR3 is TGTGCCACCAGTGATTTTAAGGGACAGGGGGTGGCCAACGTCCTGACTTTC.

Written as DNA, the CDR3 is TGCAGCGTTGAAGGTCGGGAGGAGACCTACGAGCAGTACTTC. This codes for CSVEGREETYEQYF. The chain couples TRBV29-1 to TRBJ2-7, with TRBD2 identical over 7 bases. Germline CDR1 is SQVTM and CDR2 is ANQGSEA. Unmatched junction bases numbered 5, after V lost 1 base and J lost 2 bases. The CDR3 extends over 14 amino acids.

This rearrangement joins TRBV20-1 to TRBJ1-1, with D tentatively TRBD1 (5 bases). The germline V gene encodes CDR1 DFQATT and CDR2 SNEGSKA (reference sequence). The CDR3 consists of 14 residues. Trimming removed 4 bases at V and 3 bases at J, with 15 bases between. The CDR3: CSAKPGFRDTEAFF. The CDR3 DNA reads TGCAGTGCTAAACCCGGCTTCAGGGACACTGAAGCTTTCTTT.

This rearrangement joins TRBV29-1 to TRBJ2-4; no definite D call. CDR3 length equals 13 residues. Germline CDR1 is SQVTM and CDR2 is ANQGSEA. Trimming stripped 1 base from V and 2 bases from J, with 6 bases between. This CDR3 is CSVEGTTKNIQYF. The CDR3 DNA follows: TGCAGCGTTGAAGGGACCACCAAAAACATTCAGTACTTC. Together with reference TRBV29-1 and TRBJ2-4, the CDR3 gives the full variable domain: SAVISQKPSRDICQRGTSLTIQCQVDSQVTMMFWYRQQPGQSLTLIATANQGSEATYESGFVIDKFPISRPNLTFSTLTVSNMSPEDSSIYLCSVEGTTKNIQYFGAGTRLSVL.

The chain employs TRBV6-6 and TRBJ2-4; the match to TRBD2 covers 14 bases. The closer fit of TRBJ2-5 to the DNA end suggests the J call may be wrong. CDR3 length: 15 residues. CDR1 is MNHNY and CDR2 is SVGAGI in the germline V gene (reference sequence). The CDR3 here is CASIGTSGGGETQYF. CDR3 sequence (DNA): TGTGCCAGCATCGGGACTAGCGGGGGTGGAGAGACCCAGTACTTC.

Concerning this clonotype itself: A single base separates this from a much larger clone, so it may be a read error. This rearrangement joins TRBV25-1 to TRBJ1-4, with D uncertain. The CDR3 contains 16 residues. Germline assignment: CDR1 MGHDK and CDR2 SYGVNS. V lost 4 bases and J lost 1, with 13 bases in between. CDR3 residues: CASSVLSKGTNEKLFF. CDR3 DNA sequence: TGTGCCAGCAGTGTTCTGAGTAAGGGAACTAATGAAAAACTGTTTTTT.

J is TRBJ2-7 and V is TRBV9; D might be TRBD2 (6 bases). Germline V gene data show CDR1 as SGDLS and CDR2 as YYNGEE. This CDR3 contains 14 residues. The ends were cut back, 0 bases at V and 2 bases at J, with 9 bases in the middle. The CDR3 is CASSVGSSAYEQYF. The CDR3 DNA sequence: TGTGCCAGCAGCGTAGGGTCTAGCGCCTACGAGCAGTACTTC.

This clonotype was observed a handful of times. The J gene is TRBJ2-3, the V gene TRBV4-3; 9 nucleotides match TRBD2. In germline, CDR1 is LGHNA, CDR2 YSLEER. The CDR3 consists of 17 residues. V lost 0 bases, J lost 6 bases, and 10 bases stayed unmatched. CDR3 nucleotide sequence: TGCGCCAGCAGCCAAGATATTTTCGCGGGAGGGGTGGATACGCAGTATTTT. This gives the protein CASSQDIFAGGVDTQYF.

The rearrangement links TRBV29-1 to TRBJ2-1, with unresolved D. Per germline, CDR1 SQVTM and CDR2 ANQGSEA. The CDR3 covers 13 residues. V was trimmed by 4 bases and J by 0 bases, leaving 7 bases between them. CDR3 DNA: TGCAGCGTTGCGGTCAGCTCCTACAATGAGCAGTTCTTC. Translation: CSVAVSSYNEQFF.

CDR3 DNA sequence: TGCAGCGTTGAATATCAGAACACTGAAGCTTTCTTT. Amino acid sequence: CSVEYQNTEAFF. The rearrangement links TRBV29-1 to TRBJ1-1; D ambiguous. V was pared by 2 bases and J by 1 base, with 5 bases between. Germline V lookup: CDR1 SQVTM, CDR2 ANQGSEA. The CDR3 consists of 12 residues.

The chain links TRBV20-1 to TRBJ1-1; D is possibly TRBD1 (5 bases). Germline-derived CDR1 and CDR2 are DFQATT and SNEGSKA (reference sequence). V lost 0 bases and J 4 bases, leaving 15 bases between the germline ends. The length of the CDR3 is 15 residues. The CDR3: CSAREPGRGSTEAFF. The CDR3 DNA is TGCAGTGCTAGAGAACCGGGAAGGGGAAGCACTGAAGCTTTCTTT.

J is TRBJ2-1 and V is TRBV7-3; possible D gene TRBD1, 6 bases. This CDR3 contains 14 residues. The V end lost 1 base, the J end lost 8 bases, and 12 bases lay between the germline ends. The germline V gene encodes CDR1 SGHTA and CDR2 FQGTGA. CDR3 residues: CASSLMAGAYEQFF. In DNA form, the CDR3 reads TGTGCCAGCAGCTTAATGGCAGGGGCGTATGAGCAGTTCTTC.

The chain recombines TRBV7-2 with TRBJ2-7; D uncertain. V was clipped by 5 bases and J by 1 base, with 12 bases between them. This CDR3 is 14 amino acids long. From germline, CDR1 is SGHTA and CDR2 FQGNSA. In DNA form, the CDR3 reads TGTGCCAGCAGCCCGTCCCTCGGGTCCTACGAGCAGTACTTC. Translation: CASSPSLGSYEQYF.

The rearrangement joins TRBV9 to TRBJ2-7; D remains unclear. Germline CDR1 and CDR2: SGDLS and YYNGEE. With 0 bases removed from V and 2 bases from J, the gap between germline ends came to 12 bases. CDR3 length: 15 residues. CDR3 protein: CASSVVPAPTYEQYF. CDR3 coding DNA: TGTGCCAGCAGCGTAGTCCCAGCCCCAACCTACGAGCAGTACTTC.

CDR3 in amino acids: CAARKTEAFF. The CDR3 nucleotides read TGTGCCGCGAGGAAGACTGAAGCTTTCTTT. The rearrangement joins TRBV15 to TRBJ1-1; D is unresolved. Germline V gives CDR1 LNHNV, CDR2 YYDKDF (reference sequence). CDR3 length equals 10 residues. V dropped 11 bases and J dropped 5 bases, with 9 bases sitting between them.

This sequence joins TRBV5-1 and TRBJ2-7, with D possibly being TRBD2 (6 bases). Trimming cost V 6 bases and J 0 bases, with 13 bases left between them. This CDR3 region has 14 residues. Germline assignment: CDR1 SGHRS and CDR2 YFSETQ. In nucleotides, the CDR3 is TGCGCCAGCACTCTGAACGGGGGCTCCTACGAGCAGTACTTC. Protein sequence: CASTLNGGSYEQYF.

This chain connects TRBV7-2 to TRBJ2-1, with D possibly TRBD2 on 6 matching bases. There are 11 residues in the CDR3. With 4 bases removed from V and 10 bases from J, the gap between germline ends came to 8 bases. CDR1 and CDR2 from the germline V gene are SGHTA and FQGNSA. The DNA of the CDR3 is TGTGCCAGCAGCTGGGCGGGGGAGCAGTTCTTC. Protein product: CASSWAGEQFF.

The chain joins TRBV5-1 to TRBJ1-4; D call uncertain. The CDR3 is made up of 15 amino acids. Trimming pared 3 bases from V and 0 bases from J, leaving 9 bases between. Germline assignment: CDR1 SGHRS and CDR2 YFSETQ. The DNA of the CDR3 is TGCGCCAGCAGCTCCGGACGGACAACTAATGAAAAACTGTTTTTT. Encoded protein: CASSSGRTTNEKLFF.

V usage is TRBV5-1 and J usage is TRBJ2-3; 9 bases are shared with TRBD1. Per the germline V gene, CDR1 is SGHRS and CDR2 is YFSETQ. This CDR3 region has 14 residues. The trim removed 4 bases at V and 4 bases at J, leaving 4 bases unmatched. The CDR3 bases are TGCGCCAGCAGCGAGGACAGGGGACCAGATACGCAGTATTTT. Its translation is CASSEDRGPDTQYF.